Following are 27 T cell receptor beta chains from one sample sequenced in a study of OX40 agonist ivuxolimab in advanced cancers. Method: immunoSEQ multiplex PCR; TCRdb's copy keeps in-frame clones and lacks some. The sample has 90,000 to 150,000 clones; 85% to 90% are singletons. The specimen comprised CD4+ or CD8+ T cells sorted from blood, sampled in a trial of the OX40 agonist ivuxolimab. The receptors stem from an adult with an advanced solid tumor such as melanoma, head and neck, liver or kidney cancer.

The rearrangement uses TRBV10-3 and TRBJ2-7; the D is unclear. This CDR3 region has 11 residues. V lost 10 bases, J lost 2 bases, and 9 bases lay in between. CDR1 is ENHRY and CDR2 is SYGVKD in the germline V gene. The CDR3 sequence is CATLGTYEQYF. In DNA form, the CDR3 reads TGTGCCACCCTGGGGACCTACGAGCAGTACTTC.

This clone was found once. The CDR3 region has the DNA TGCGCCAGCAGCTTGTGGGGGGTGAATGAAAAACTGTTTTTT. Its protein product is CASSLWGVNEKLFF. V and J are TRBV5-1 and TRBJ1-4; maybe TRBD1 (5 bases). V lost 1 base to trimming and J lost 5 bases, with 9 bases between them. CDR3 length: 14 residues. CDR1 and CDR2 from the germline V gene are SGHRS and YFSETQ. Drawing the rest from reference TRBV5-1 and TRBJ1-4, the complete variable domain is KAGVTQTPRYLIKTRGQQVTLSCSPISGHRSVSWYQQTPGQGLQFLFEYFSETQRNKGNFPGRFSGRQFSNSRSEMNVSTLELGDSALYLCASSLWGVNEKLFFGSGTQLSVL.

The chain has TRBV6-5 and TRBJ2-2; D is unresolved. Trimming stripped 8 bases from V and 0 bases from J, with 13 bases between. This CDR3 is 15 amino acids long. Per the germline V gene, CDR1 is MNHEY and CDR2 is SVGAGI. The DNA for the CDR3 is TGTGCCAGCCCGCCCGGGCCAGCGAACACCGGGGAGCTGTTTTTT. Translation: CASPPGPANTGELFF.

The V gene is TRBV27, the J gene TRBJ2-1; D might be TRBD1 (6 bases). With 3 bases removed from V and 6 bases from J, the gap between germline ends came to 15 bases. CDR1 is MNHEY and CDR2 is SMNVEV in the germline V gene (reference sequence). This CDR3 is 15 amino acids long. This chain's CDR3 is CASSFRGGEVNEQFF. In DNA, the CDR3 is TGTGCCAGCAGTTTCAGAGGGGGAGAGGTCAATGAGCAGTTCTTC.

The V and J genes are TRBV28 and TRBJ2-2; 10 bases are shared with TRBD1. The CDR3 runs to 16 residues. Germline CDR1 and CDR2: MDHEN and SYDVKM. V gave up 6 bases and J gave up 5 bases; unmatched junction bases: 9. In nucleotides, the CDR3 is TGTGCCAGCAGCTCCCCCGGGACAGGGGTGACCGGGGAGCTGTTTTTT. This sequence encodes CASSSPGTGVTGELFF.

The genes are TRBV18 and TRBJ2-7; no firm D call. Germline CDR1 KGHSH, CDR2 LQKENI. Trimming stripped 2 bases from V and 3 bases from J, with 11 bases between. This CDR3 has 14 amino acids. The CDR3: CASSPGSTVYEQYF. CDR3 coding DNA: TGTGCCAGCTCACCAGGATCCACAGTCTACGAGCAGTACTTC.

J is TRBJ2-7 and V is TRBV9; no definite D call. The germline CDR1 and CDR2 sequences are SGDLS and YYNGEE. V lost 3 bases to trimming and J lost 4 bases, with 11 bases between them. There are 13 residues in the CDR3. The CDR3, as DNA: TGTGCCAGCAGCGCCGGTGTTGGGTACGAGCAGTACTTC. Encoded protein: CASSAGVGYEQYF.

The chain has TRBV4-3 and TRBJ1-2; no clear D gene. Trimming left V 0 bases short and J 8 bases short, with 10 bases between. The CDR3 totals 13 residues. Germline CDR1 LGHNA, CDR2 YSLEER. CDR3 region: CASSQDRRAGYTF. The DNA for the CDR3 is TGCGCCAGCAGCCAAGATCGTCGGGCGGGCTACACCTTC.

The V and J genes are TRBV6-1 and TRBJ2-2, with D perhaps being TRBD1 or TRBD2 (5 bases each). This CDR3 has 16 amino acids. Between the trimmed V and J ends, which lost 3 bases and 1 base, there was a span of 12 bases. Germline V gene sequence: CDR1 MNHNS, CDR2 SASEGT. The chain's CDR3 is CASSDLGRLNTGELFF. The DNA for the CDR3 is TGTGCCAGCAGTGACTTGGGACGGTTGAACACCGGGGAGCTGTTTTTT.

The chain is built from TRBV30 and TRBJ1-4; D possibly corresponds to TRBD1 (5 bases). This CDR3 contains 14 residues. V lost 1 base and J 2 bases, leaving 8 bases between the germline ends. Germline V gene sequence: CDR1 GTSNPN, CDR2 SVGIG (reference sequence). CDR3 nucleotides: TGTGCCTGGAGTGGAGGGGCGACTAATGAAAAACTGTTTTTT. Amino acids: CAWSGGATNEKLFF.

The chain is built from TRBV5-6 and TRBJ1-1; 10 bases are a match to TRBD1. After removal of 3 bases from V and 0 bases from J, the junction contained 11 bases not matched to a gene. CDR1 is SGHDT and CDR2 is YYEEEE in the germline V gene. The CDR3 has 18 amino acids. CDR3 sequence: CASSSLGDRGLMNTEAFF. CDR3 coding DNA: TGTGCCAGCAGCTCACTGGGGGACAGGGGTCTCATGAACACTGAAGCTTTCTTT.

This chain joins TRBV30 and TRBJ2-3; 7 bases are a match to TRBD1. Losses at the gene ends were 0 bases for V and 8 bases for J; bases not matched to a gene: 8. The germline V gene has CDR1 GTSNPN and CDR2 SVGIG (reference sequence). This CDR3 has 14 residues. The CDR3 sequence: CAWSVTGDSGTQYF. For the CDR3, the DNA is TGTGCCTGGAGTGTAACAGGGGATAGTGGTACGCAGTATTTT.

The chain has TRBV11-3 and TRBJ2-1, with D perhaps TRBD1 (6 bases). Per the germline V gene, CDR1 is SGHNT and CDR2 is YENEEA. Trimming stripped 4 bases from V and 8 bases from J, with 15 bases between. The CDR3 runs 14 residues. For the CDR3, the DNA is TGTGCCAGCAGCTCAGGAACCTCAGGGGATGAGCAGTTCTTC. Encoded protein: CASSSGTSGDEQFF.

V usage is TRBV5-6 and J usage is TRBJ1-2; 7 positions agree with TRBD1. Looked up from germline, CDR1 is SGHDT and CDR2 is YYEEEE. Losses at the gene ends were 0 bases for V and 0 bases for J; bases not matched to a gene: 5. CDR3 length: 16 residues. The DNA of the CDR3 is TGTGCCAGCAGCTTGGTGGACAGGCGAACTAACTATGGCTACACCTTC. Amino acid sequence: CASSLVDRRTNYGYTF. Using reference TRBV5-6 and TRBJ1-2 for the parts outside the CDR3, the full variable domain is DAGVTQSPTHLIKTRGQQVTLRCSPKSGHDTVSWYQQALGQGPQFIFQYYEEEERQRGNFPDRFSGHQFPNYSSELNVNALLLGDSALYLCASSLVDRRTNYGYTFGSGTRLTVV.

DNA of the CDR3: TGTGCCAGCAGCTCTCGAGGGCCAAACACCATATATTTT. This gives the protein CASSSRGPNTIYF. The genes are TRBV9 and TRBJ1-3; D is undetermined. V gave up 4 bases and J gave up 6 bases, with 11 bases separating them. Looked up from germline, CDR1 is SGDLS and CDR2 is YYNGEE. The length of the CDR3 is 13 residues.

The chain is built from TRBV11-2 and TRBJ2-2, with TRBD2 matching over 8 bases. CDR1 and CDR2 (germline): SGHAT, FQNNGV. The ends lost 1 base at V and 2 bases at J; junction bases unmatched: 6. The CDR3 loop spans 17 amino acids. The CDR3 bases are TGTGCCAGCAGCTTAGGAGCTAGCGGGTCAAACACCGGGGAGCTGTTTTTT. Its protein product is CASSLGASGSNTGELFF.

For the CDR3, the DNA is TGTGCCAGCAGCGTTGGGGTAGGAAGGGGCGAAAAACTGTTTTTT. It is translated as CASSVGVGRGEKLFF. The gene calls are TRBV9 and TRBJ1-4, with D maybe TRBD1 (5 bases). Germline-derived CDR1 and CDR2 are SGDLS and YYNGEE. The CDR3 is 15 amino acids. With 2 bases removed from V and 8 bases from J, the gap between germline ends came to 16 bases.

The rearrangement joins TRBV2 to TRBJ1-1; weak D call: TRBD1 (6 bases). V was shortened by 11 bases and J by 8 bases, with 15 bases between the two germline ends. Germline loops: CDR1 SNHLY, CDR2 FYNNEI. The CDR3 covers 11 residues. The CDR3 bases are TGTGCCGGAGGGACATATTCCGAAGCTTTCTTT. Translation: CAGGTYSEAFF.

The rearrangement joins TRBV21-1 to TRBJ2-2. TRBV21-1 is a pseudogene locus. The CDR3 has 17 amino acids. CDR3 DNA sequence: TGTGCCAGCAGCAAAGGAAGACGGATCAGTTTCACCGGGGAGCTGTTTTTT. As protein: CASSKGRRISFTGELFF.

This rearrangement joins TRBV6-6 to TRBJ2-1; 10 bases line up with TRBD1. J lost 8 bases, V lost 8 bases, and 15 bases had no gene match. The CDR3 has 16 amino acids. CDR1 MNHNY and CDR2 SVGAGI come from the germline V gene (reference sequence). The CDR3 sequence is CASQIAGTGAWHEQFF. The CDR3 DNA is TGTGCCAGCCAAATAGCCGGGACAGGGGCCTGGCATGAGCAGTTCTTC.

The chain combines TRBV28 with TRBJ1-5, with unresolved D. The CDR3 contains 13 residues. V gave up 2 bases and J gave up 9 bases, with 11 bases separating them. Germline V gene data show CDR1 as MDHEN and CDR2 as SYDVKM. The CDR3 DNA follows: TGTGCCAGCAGTTTAAACGGCGAGGGGCCCCAGCATTTT. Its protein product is CASSLNGEGPQHF. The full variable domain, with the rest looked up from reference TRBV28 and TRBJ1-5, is DVKVTQSSRYLVKRTGEKVFLECVQDMDHENMFWYRQDPGLGLRLIYFSYDVKMKEKGDIPEGYSVSREKKERFSLILESASTNQTSMYLCASSLNGEGPQHFGDGTRLSIL.

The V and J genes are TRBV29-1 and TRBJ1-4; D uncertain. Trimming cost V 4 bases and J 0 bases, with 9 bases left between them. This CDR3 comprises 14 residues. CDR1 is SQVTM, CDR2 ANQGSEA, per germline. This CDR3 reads CSVAEVATNEKLFF. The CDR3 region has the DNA TGCAGCGTTGCTGAGGTTGCAACTAATGAAAAACTGTTTTTT.

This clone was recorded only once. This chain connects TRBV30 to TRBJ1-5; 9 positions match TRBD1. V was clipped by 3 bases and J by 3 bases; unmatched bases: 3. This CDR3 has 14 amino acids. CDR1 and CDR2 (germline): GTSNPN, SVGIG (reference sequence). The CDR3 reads CAWRGQGLNQPQHF. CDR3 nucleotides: TGTGCCTGGAGGGGACAGGGACTCAATCAGCCCCAGCATTTT. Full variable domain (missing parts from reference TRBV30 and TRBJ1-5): SQTIHQWPATLVQPVGSPLSLECTVEGTSNPNLYWYRQAAGRGLQLLFYSVGIGQISSEVPQNLSASRPQDRQFILSSKKLLLSDSGFYLCAWRGQGLNQPQHFGDGTRLSIL.

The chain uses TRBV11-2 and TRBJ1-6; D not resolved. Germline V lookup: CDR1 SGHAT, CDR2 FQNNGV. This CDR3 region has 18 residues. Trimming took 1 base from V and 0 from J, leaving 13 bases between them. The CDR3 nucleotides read TGTGCCAGCAGCTTAGGAGTGGAGGTGAGCTCCTATAATTCACCCCTCCACTTT. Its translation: CASSLGVEVSSYNSPLHF.

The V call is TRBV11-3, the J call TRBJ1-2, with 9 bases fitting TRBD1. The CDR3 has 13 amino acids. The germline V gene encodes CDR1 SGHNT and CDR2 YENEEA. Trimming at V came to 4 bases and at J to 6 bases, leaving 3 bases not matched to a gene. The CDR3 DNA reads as TGTGCCAGCAGCTCCCGGACAGGGGATGGCTACACCTTC. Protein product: CASSSRTGDGYTF.

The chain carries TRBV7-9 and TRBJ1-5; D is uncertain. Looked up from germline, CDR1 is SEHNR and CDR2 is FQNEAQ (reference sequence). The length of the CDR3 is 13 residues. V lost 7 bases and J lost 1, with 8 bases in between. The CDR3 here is CASTRESNQPQHF. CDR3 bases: TGTGCCAGCACCCGTGAGAGCAATCAGCCCCAGCATTTT.

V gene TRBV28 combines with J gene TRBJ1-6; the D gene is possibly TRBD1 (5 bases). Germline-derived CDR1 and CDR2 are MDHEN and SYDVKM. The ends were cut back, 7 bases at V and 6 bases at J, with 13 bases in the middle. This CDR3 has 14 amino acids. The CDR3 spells CASTPGLLNSPLHF. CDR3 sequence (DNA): TGTGCCAGCACCCCGGGACTCCTTAATTCACCCCTCCACTTT.